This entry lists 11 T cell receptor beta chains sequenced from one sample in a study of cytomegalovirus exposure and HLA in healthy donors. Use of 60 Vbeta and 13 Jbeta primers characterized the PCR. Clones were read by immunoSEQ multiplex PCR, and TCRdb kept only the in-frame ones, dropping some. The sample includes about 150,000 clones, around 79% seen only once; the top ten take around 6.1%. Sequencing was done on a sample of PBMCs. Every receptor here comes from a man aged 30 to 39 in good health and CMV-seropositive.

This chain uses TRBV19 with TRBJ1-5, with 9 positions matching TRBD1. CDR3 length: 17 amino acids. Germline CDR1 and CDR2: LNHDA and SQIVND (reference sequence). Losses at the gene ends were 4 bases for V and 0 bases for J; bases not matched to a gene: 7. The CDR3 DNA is TGTGCCAGTAGTACCGGGACAGGGAAATATAGCAATCAGCCCCAGCATTTT. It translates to CASSTGTGKYSNQPQHF.

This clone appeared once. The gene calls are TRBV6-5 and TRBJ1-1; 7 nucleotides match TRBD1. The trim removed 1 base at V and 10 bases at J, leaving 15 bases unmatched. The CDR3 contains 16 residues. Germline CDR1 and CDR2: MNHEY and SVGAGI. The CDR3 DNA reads TGTGCCAGCAGTTACTTTTCTCGACAGGGAGGACGCGGAGCTTTCTTT. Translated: CASSYFSRQGGRGAFF.

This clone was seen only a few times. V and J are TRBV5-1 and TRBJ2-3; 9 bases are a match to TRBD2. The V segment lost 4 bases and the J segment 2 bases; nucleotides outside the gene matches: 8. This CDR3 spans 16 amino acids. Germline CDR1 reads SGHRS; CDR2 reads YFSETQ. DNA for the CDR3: TGCGCCAGCAGCGCATTAGCGGGGGAAAACACAGATACGCAGTATTTT. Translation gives CASSALAGENTDTQYF.

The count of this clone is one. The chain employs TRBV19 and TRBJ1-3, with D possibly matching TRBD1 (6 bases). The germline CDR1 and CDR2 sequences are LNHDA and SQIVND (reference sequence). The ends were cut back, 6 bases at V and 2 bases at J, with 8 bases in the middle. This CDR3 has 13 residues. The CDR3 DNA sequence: TGTGCCAGTAGCCGGACAGCTGGAAACACCATATATTTT. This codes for CASSRTAGNTIYF.

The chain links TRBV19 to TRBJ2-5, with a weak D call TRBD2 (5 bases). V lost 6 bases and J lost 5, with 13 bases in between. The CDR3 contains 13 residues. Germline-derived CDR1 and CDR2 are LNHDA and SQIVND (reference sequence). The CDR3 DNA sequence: TGTGCCAGTAGCCAAACTAGGATCGAGACCCAGTACTTC. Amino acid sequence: CASSQTRIETQYF.

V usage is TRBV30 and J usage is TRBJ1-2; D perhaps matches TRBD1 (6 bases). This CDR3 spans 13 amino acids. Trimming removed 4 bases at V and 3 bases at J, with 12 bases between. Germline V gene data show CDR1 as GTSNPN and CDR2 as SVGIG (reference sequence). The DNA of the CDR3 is TGTGCCTGGATCCAAAGACAGGACTATGGCTACACCTTC. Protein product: CAWIQRQDYGYTF. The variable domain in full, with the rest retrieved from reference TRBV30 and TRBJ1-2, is SQTIHQWPATLVQPVGSPLSLECTVEGTSNPNLYWYRQAAGRGLQLLFYSVGIGQISSEVPQNLSASRPQDRQFILSSKKLLLSDSGFYLCAWIQRQDYGYTFGSGTRLTVV.

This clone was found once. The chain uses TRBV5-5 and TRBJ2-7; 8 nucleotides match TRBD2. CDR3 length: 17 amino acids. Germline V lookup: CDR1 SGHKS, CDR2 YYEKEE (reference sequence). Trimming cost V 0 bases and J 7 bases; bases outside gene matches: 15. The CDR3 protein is CASSLETVAGPWGEQYF. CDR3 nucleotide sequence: TGTGCCAGCAGCTTGGAGACAGTAGCGGGGCCATGGGGGGAGCAGTACTTC. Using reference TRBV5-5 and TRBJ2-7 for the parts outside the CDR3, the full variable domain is DAGVTQSPTHLIKTRGQQVTLRCSPISGHKSVSWYQQVLGQGPQFIFQYYEKEERGRGNFPDRFSARQFPNYSSELNVNALLLGDSALYLCASSLETVAGPWGEQYFGPGTRLTVT.

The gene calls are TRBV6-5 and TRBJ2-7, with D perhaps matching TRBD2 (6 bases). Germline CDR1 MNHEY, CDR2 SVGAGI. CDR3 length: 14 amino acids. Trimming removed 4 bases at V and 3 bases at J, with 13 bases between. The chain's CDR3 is CASSSVSGFYEQYF. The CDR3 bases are TGTGCCAGCAGTTCCGTTAGCGGTTTCTACGAGCAGTACTTC.

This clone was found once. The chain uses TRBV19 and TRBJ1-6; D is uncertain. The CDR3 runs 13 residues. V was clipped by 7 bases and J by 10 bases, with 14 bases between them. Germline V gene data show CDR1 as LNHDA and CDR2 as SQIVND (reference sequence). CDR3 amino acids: CASTVGGHSPLHF. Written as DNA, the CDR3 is TGTGCCAGTACCGTAGGCGGTCACTCACCCCTCCACTTT.

In DNA form, the CDR3 reads TGCGCCAGCAGCCAGGGGCAGGCGGCCTACGAGCAGTACTTC. Encoded protein: CASSQGQAAYEQYF. V gene TRBV4-1 combines with J gene TRBJ2-7; D may be TRBD1 (5 bases). The CDR3 extends over 14 amino acids. Per the germline V gene, CDR1 is MGHRA and CDR2 is YSYEKL. V dropped 3 bases and J dropped 2 bases, with 11 bases sitting between them.

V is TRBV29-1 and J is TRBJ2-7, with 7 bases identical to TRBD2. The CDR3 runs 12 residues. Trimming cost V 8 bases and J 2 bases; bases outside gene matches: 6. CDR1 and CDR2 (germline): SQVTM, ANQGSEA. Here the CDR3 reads CSTSDRTYEQYF. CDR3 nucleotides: TGCAGCACTAGCGACCGGACCTACGAGCAGTACTTC.